This T cell receptor (beta chain) was identified during a study of shared clonotypes between healthy human individuals. Clones were read by immunoSEQ multiplex PCR, and TCRdb kept only the in-frame ones, dropping some. The table records roughly 1,100,000 clones, 75% of them present only once. Sequencing used memory CD4+ T cells sorted from blood. The subset: CD45RA-negative fraction. The clonotype was recovered from a man between 18 and 29 years old in good health.

CDR3 sequence: CASSVGQATNEKLFF. For the CDR3, the DNA is TGTGCCAGCAGCGTCGGACAAGCAACTAATGAAAAACTGTTTTTT. V and J are TRBV7-2 and TRBJ1-4; tentative D call: TRBD1 (5 bases). Trimming left V 5 bases short and J 0 bases short, with 10 bases between. Per the germline V gene, CDR1 is SGHTA and CDR2 is FQGNSA. This CDR3 comprises 15 residues.